Described below is a single T cell receptor beta chain sequence and its context. What it binds is unknown. Data came from immunoSEQ multiplex PCR; TCRdb stores just in-frame clones and leaves some out. This sample has over 100,000 clones, with 92% found just once. These data are taken from a study of CD4+ T cells in melanoma. Study-level findings and limits: Reportedly, melanoma neoantigen-specific CD4+ T cells showed varied differentiation states. CD8+ T cell, macrophage and B cell function reportedly correlated with neoantigen-specific CD4+ T cells.

There are 17 residues in the CDR3. Trimming removed 0 bases from V and 1 base from J, with 17 bases in between. Germline CDR1 is SGHDT and CDR2 is YYEEEE. This chain joins TRBV5-6 and TRBJ2-7, with D hard to call. The sequencing sample was made of peripheral blood. The TCR comes from a human donor with melanoma. In DNA, the CDR3 is TGTGCCAGCAGCTTGGTCGTCGGTGGCAGGTCATCCTACGAGCAGTACTTC. This codes for CASSLVVGGRSSYEQYF.